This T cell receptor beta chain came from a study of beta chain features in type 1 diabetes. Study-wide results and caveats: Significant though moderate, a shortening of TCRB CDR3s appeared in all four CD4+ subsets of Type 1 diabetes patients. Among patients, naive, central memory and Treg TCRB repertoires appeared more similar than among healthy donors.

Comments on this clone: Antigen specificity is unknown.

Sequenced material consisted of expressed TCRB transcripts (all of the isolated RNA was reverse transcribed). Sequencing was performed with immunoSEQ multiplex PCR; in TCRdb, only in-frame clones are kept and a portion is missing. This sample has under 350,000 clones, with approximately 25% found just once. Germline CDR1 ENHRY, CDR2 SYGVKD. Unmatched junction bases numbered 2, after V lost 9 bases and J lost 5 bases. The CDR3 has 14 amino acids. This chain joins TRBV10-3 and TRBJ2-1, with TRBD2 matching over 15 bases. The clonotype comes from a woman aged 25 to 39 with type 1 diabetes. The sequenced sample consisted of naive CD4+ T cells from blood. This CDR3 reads CAIGLAGGDNEQFF. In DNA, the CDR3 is TGTGCCATTGGACTAGCGGGAGGGGACAATGAGCAGTTCTTC.